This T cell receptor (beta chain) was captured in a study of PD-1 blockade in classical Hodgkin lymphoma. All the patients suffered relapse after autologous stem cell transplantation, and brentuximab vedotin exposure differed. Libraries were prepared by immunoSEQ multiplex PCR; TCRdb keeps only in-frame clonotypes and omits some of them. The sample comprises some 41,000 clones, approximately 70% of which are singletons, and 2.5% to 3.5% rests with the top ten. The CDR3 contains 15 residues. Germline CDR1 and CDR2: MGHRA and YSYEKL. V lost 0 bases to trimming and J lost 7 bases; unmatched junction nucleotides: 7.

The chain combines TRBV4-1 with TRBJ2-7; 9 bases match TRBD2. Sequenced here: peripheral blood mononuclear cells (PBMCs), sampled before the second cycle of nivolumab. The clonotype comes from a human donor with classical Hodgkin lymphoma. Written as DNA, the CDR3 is TGCGCCAGCAGCCAAGAGCCTAGCGGGGATGGGGAGCAGTACTTC. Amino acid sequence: CASSQEPSGDGEQYF.